This is a list of T cell receptor beta chains from one sample in a study of response to subunit inactivated influenza vaccine. Via MiXCR, TCRdb re-called the RT-PCR reads, giving one row per CDR3 protein. The sample lists some 480,000 distinct CDR3 sequences; roughly 9.8% were seen once. The sample consisted of PBMCs from blood, taken 40 to 50 days after vaccination. The receptors were sampled from a man in his fifties who received an inactivated influenza vaccine. Each CDR3 is given with its conserved first and last residue. A D gene is named only where the DNA matches it firmly. Expanded clones get a size class; other rows say once, few or many, or leave the size out.

j_gene: TRBJ2-1
v_gene: TRBV19
abundance: -
d_gene: TRBD2
CDR3aa: CASSVSGSEQFF
CDR3nt: TGTGCCAGTAGTGTTAGCGGGTCTGAGCAGTTCTTC

j_gene: TRBJ2-5
v_gene: TRBV12-3/TRBV12-4
abundance: many
d_gene: -
CDR3aa: CASSITWAGETQYF
CDR3nt: TGTGCCAGCAGTATCACATGGGCTGGGGAGACCCAGTACTTC

j_gene: TRBJ2-2
v_gene: TRBV4-1
abundance: -
d_gene: -
CDR3aa: CASSQGVTISTTGELFF
CDR3nt: TGCGCCAGCAGCCAAGGGGTGACAATTTCCACCACCGGGGAGCTGTTTTTT

j_gene: TRBJ2-1
v_gene: TRBV2
abundance: -
d_gene: TRBD2
CDR3aa: CASSPGTSYYNEQFF
CDR3nt: TGTGCCAGCAGTCCCGGGACTAGCTACTACAATGAGCAGTTCTTC

j_gene: TRBJ2-7
v_gene: TRBV6-5
abundance: -
d_gene: -
CDR3aa: CASSSPAGSSGAYEQYF
CDR3nt: TGTGCCAGCAGTTCCCCTGCGGGATCCTCAGGGGCCTACGAGCAGTACTTC

j_gene: TRBJ2-2
v_gene: TRBV20-1
abundance: few
d_gene: -
CDR3aa: CSAREGRGELFF
CDR3nt: TGCAGTGCTAGAGAGGGACGGGGGGAGCTGTTTTTT

j_gene: TRBJ2-1
v_gene: TRBV11-2
abundance: few
d_gene: -
CDR3aa: CASSPSSHEQFF
CDR3nt: TGTGCCAGCAGCCCCAGCTCCCATGAGCAGTTCTTC

j_gene: TRBJ2-5
v_gene: TRBV18
abundance: -
d_gene: -
CDR3aa: CASSLPPEETQYF
CDR3nt: TGTGCCAGCTCACTGCCCCCGGAGGAGACCCAGTACTTC

j_gene: TRBJ2-3
v_gene: TRBV4-3
abundance: -
d_gene: TRBD2
CDR3aa: CASSQEGRGYTDTQYF
CDR3nt: TGCGCCAGCAGCCAAGAGGGGCGGGGGTACACAGATACGCAGTATTTT

j_gene: TRBJ1-6
v_gene: TRBV7-2
abundance: -
d_gene: -
CDR3aa: CASSPGPNSPLHF
CDR3nt: TGTGCCAGCAGCCCGGGGCCTAATTCACCCCTCCACTTT

j_gene: TRBJ2-5
v_gene: TRBV7-6
abundance: -
d_gene: -
CDR3aa: CASSLGVRGSFGETQYF
CDR3nt: TGTGCCAGCAGCTTAGGAGTCAGGGGCAGTTTCGGGGAGACCCAGTACTTC

j_gene: TRBJ2-3
v_gene: TRBV5-5
abundance: -
d_gene: -
CDR3aa: CASSFRVSTDTQYF
CDR3nt: TGTGCCAGCAGCTTCCGGGTTAGCACAGATACGCAGTATTTT

j_gene: TRBJ2-7
v_gene: TRBV9
abundance: few
d_gene: TRBD2
CDR3aa: CASSVFSGTSKYEQYF
CDR3nt: TGTGCCAGCAGCGTTTTCTCCGGGACTAGCAAATACGAGCAGTACTTC

j_gene: TRBJ1-2
v_gene: TRBV4-3
abundance: few
d_gene: -
CDR3aa: CASSQDLGRTLGYTF
CDR3nt: TGCGCCAGCAGCCAAGATTTAGGACGGACTCTGGGCTACACCTTC

j_gene: TRBJ2-3
v_gene: TRBV2
abundance: -
d_gene: -
CDR3aa: CASSERRRGSPLGATDTQYF
CDR3nt: TGTGCCAGCAGTGAGAGAAGGCGCGGCTCACCACTGGGGGCCACAGATACGCAGTATTTT

j_gene: TRBJ1-2
v_gene: TRBV7-9
abundance: -
d_gene: -
CDR3aa: CASSHDGSPLFNYGYTF
CDR3nt: TGTGCCAGCAGCCACGATGGGTCTCCCTTGTTTAACTATGGCTACACCTTC